Listed here is a single T cell receptor beta chain. This sample stems from a study of PD-L1 blockade in urothelial cancer. Study background: Prior exposure to chemotherapy in patients amounted to 0 to 3 regimens received.

Time point denoted: pretreatment peripheral blood. Patients' cancers were locally advanced or metastatic urothelial carcinomas. Per-patient samples, pretreatment and on-treatment, numbered 1 to 8. This CDR3 has 17 amino acids. CDR1 is SGHDT and CDR2 is YYEEEE in the germline V gene. The junction had 10 bases not matched to a gene; V was cut back by 3 bases and J by 2 bases. Method: immunoSEQ multiplex PCR; TCRdb's copy keeps in-frame clones and lacks some. Here the sample spans approximately 71,000 clones, roughly 89% being singletons. The material was PBMCs, obtained around atezolizumab (anti-PD-L1) treatment. This chain connects TRBV5-6 to TRBJ2-3; TRBD2 agrees at 9 bases. The TCR was taken from a woman in her 70s with urothelial cancer. CDR3: CASSWGVSGGTTDTQYF. The CDR3 nucleotides read TGTGCCAGCAGCTGGGGCGTTAGCGGGGGAACCACAGATACGCAGTATTTT.